Each of the 15 T cell receptor beta chains below was sequenced from the same sample in a study of cytomegalovirus exposure and HLA in healthy donors. Primers: 60 Vbeta forward and 13 Jbeta reverse. Sequencing was performed with immunoSEQ multiplex PCR; in TCRdb, only in-frame clones are kept and a portion is missing. The data contain 150,000 to 200,000 clones, roughly 79% of them singletons. The sequenced sample consisted of PBMCs. Receptor source: a woman aged 45-59 years in good health and CMV-seropositive.

The chain is built from TRBV30 and TRBJ1-3; D might be TRBD1 (5 bases). CDR1 and CDR2 (germline): GTSNPN, SVGIG (reference sequence). CDR3 length equals 14 residues. The V gene lost 3 bases and the J gene lost 1 base, with 10 bases spanning the gap. In DNA form, the CDR3 reads TGTGCCTGGAGCAAAGGGGATTCTGGAAACACCATATATTTT. Translating gives CAWSKGDSGNTIYF.

The rearrangement joins TRBV5-4 to TRBJ2-7; 9 nucleotides match TRBD2. V gave up 4 bases and J gave up 3 bases; unmatched junction bases: 11. Germline values: CDR1 SGHNT, CDR2 YYREEE (reference sequence). The CDR3 spans 16 residues. CDR3: CASSPPASGKVYEQYF. In DNA, the CDR3 is TGTGCCAGCAGCCCCCCGGCTAGCGGGAAAGTCTACGAGCAGTACTTC.

CDR3 in amino acids: CASSLTGDGTGELFF. For the CDR3, the DNA is TGTGCCAGCAGCCTTACAGGGGACGGCACCGGGGAGCTGTTTTTT. This sequence joins TRBV28 and TRBJ2-2, with 7 bases matching TRBD1. This CDR3 has 15 residues. Looked up from germline, CDR1 is MDHEN and CDR2 is SYDVKM. V trimming: 6 bases; J trimming: 4 bases; junction bases outside the gene matches: 8.

J is TRBJ1-1 and V is TRBV2, with 9 bases that match TRBD1. CDR3 size: 11 residues. After removal of 9 bases from V and 8 bases from J, the junction contained 4 bases not matched to a gene. Germline CDR1 is SNHLY and CDR2 is FYNNEI. The CDR3: CASTGGAEAFF. DNA for the CDR3: TGTGCCAGTACAGGGGGCGCCGAAGCTTTCTTT.

This sequence joins TRBV7-2 and TRBJ1-1; 7 nucleotides agree with TRBD1. The CDR3 has 17 amino acids. Germline V gives CDR1 SGHTA, CDR2 FQGNSA. Trimming removed 5 bases from V and 4 bases from J; junction bases left unmatched: 16. The CDR3 reads CASSPHRGSARGTEAFF. The CDR3 nucleotides are TGTGCCAGCAGCCCTCACAGGGGTTCGGCCCGCGGCACTGAAGCTTTCTTT.

This clone has more than one count but fewer than ten. The CDR3 reads CALCGGASYEQYF. CDR3 sequence (DNA): TGTGCCCTGTGTGGCGGGGCCTCCTACGAGCAGTACTTC. V and J are TRBV9 and TRBJ2-5; D might be TRBD2 (6 bases). Judging by the DNA end, TRBJ2-7 fits better; the J call may be wrong. Germline CDR1 reads SGDLS; CDR2 reads YYNGEE. The CDR3 loop spans 13 amino acids.

The V and J genes are TRBV4-3 and TRBJ2-3; D not resolved. The V gene's germline CDR1 is LGHNA and CDR2 YSLEER. The CDR3 contains 16 residues. V dropped 0 bases and J dropped 0 bases, with 10 bases sitting between them. As DNA, the CDR3 is TGCGCCAGCAGCCAAGACATTGCCAGGAGCACAGATACGCAGTATTTT. Protein: CASSQDIARSTDTQYF.

V is TRBV9 and J is TRBJ2-5, with 13 bases fitting TRBD2. Germline CDR1 and CDR2: SGDLS and YYNGEE. The ends lost 3 bases at V and 5 bases at J; junction bases unmatched: 7. The CDR3 extends over 16 amino acids. The CDR3 DNA is TGTGCCAGCAGCGCCACTAGCGGGGGGGTCGGGGAGACCCAGTACTTC. Protein sequence: CASSATSGGVGETQYF.

This chain connects TRBV2 to TRBJ1-3, with D maybe TRBD1 (6 bases). The CDR3 covers 14 residues. V lost 5 bases and J lost 4, with 12 bases in between. Germline loops: CDR1 SNHLY, CDR2 FYNNEI. The CDR3 spells CASSQQGSGNTIYF. As DNA, the CDR3 is TGTGCCAGCAGTCAACAGGGCTCGGGAAACACCATATATTTT.

This CDR3 reads CASSPRAGGNTEAFF. In DNA, the CDR3 is TGTGCCAGCAGCCCTAGGGCAGGGGGGAACACTGAAGCTTTCTTT. The rearrangement joins TRBV7-2 to TRBJ1-1; 7 nucleotides align to TRBD1. The CDR3 runs to 15 residues. CDR1 and CDR2 from the germline V gene are SGHTA and FQGNSA. J lost 1 base, V lost 5 bases, and 7 bases had no gene match.

The CDR3 sequence: CASSQGGLKGYPNEKLFF. The CDR3 DNA reads as TGCGCCAGCAGCCAAGGGGGCCTTAAAGGGTATCCTAATGAAAAACTGTTTTTT. The genes are TRBV4-1 and TRBJ1-4, with D tentatively TRBD1 (5 bases). CDR3 length: 18 residues. Trimming cost V 1 base and J 3 bases, with 18 bases left between them. Germline V gene sequence: CDR1 MGHRA, CDR2 YSYEKL.

This sequence joins TRBV6-6 and TRBJ2-1; 10 nucleotides agree with TRBD2. The CDR3 is made up of 15 amino acids. CDR1 is MNHNY and CDR2 is SVGAGI in the germline V gene (reference sequence). V shed 6 bases, J shed 9 bases, and the junction held 11 bases outside the gene matches. The CDR3 bases are TGTGCCAGCAGAACACAGCGGGGGGGCCTCGGTGAGCAGTTCTTC. It yields the protein CASRTQRGGLGEQFF.

The chain recombines TRBV10-2 with TRBJ2-2; D perhaps matches TRBD1 (6 bases). V was clipped by 2 bases and J by 6 bases, with 13 bases between them. The CDR3 extends over 15 amino acids. Germline V gives CDR1 WSHSY, CDR2 SAAADI. CDR3 in amino acids: CASSEGGRLAGELFF. The CDR3 DNA reads TGCGCCAGCAGTGAGGGGGGCCGGTTGGCCGGGGAGCTGTTTTTT.

V is TRBV27 and J is TRBJ1-4; TRBD1 is a possible D gene (5 bases). Germline V gives CDR1 MNHEY, CDR2 SMNVEV (reference sequence). This CDR3 has 14 amino acids. V lost 6 bases to trimming and J lost 7 bases, with 15 bases between them. CDR3 sequence reads: CASSPWGGGEKLFF. The CDR3 nucleotides read TGTGCCAGCAGCCCCTGGGGCGGCGGTGAAAAACTGTTTTTT.

The chain employs TRBV6-5 and TRBJ2-7; TRBD1 aligns across 8 bases. J lost 0 bases, V lost 7 bases, and 5 bases had no gene match. The germline CDR1 and CDR2 sequences are MNHEY and SVGAGI. The length of the CDR3 is 14 residues. CDR3: CASTAGTGSYEQYF. The CDR3 DNA reads TGTGCCAGCACGGCCGGGACAGGCTCCTACGAGCAGTACTTC.